This TCR beta chain was observed in a study of blood T cell repertoires in COVID-19. Study overall: Sources were T cells, B-cell-depleted T cells, or PBMCs; the material itself was cDNA or gDNA.

This clone appeared a single time. Here immunoSEQ multiplex PCR was the method, and the copy in TCRdb shows in-frame clones only, minus some. The table records some 180,000 clones, roughly four fifths of them present only once. This TCR came from an elderly woman with COVID-19, enrolled during active disease. The sequenced sample was peripheral blood.

The CDR3 DNA follows: TGCAGCGTGGACGGACTAGCGGGGACAGATACGCAGTATTTT. Amino acids: CSVDGLAGTDTQYF. J is TRBJ2-3 and V is TRBV29-1; 12 positions agree with TRBD2. Germline CDR1 is SQVTM and CDR2 is ANQGSEA. Losses at the gene ends were 6 bases for V and 3 bases for J; bases not matched to a gene: 4. CDR3 length: 14 amino acids.